These T cell receptor beta chains were read from a single sample in a study of regulatory T cells in long-lasting Graves disease. TCRdb fed the multiplex PCR reads into MiXCR, producing one record per CDR3 protein. The sample lists 400,000 to 600,000 distinct CDR3 sequences, 20% to 25% seen once, with roughly 7% in the top ten. Specimen: peripheral blood mononuclear cells (PBMCs), collected when the disease was refractory, from a patient treated with antithyroid drugs. The receptors originated from a female donor with Graves disease. The CDR3 runs from the conserved cysteine through the conserved F or W. The D gene is left open where the match is weak. Rows may omit the clone size; those that give it use once, few, many or a size class.

j_gene	d_gene	v_gene	abundance	CDR3aa	CDR3nt
TRBJ2-5	TRBD2	TRBV13	-	CASSFRSGSLGETQYF	TGTGCCAGCAGCTTTCGGAGCGGGAGCTTGGGAGAGACCCAGTACTTC
TRBJ2-5	-	TRBV9	-	CASSVGGAGQETQYF	TGTGCCAGCAGCGTAGGTGGGGCCGGACAAGAGACCCAGTACTTC
TRBJ1-4	-	TRBV6-2/TRBV6-3	-	CASSYRPGGREKLFF	TGTGCCAGCAGTTACCGGCCTGGAGGTCGGGAAAAACTGTTTTTT
TRBJ2-7	-	TRBV7-9	many	CASSLEGLGAGEQYF	TGTGCCAGCAGCTTAGAGGGTCTTGGGGCCGGCGAGCAGTACTTC
TRBJ2-5	-	TRBV6-1	many	CASIRRGTQYF	TGTGCCAGCATCCGGAGAGGGACCCAGTACTTC
TRBJ1-1	-	TRBV6-5	-	CASGYGGAVTEAFF	TGTGCCAGCGGTTATGGCGGGGCAGTCACTGAAGCTTTCTTT
TRBJ1-3	-	TRBV6-2/TRBV6-3	few	CASSLAYLGDGNTIYF	TGTGCCAGCAGCCTGGCCTACCTCGGGGATGGAAACACCATATATTTT
TRBJ1-6	-	TRBV2	few	CASSISSYNSPLHF	TGTGCCAGCAGTATCAGCTCCTATAATTCACCCCTCCACTTT
TRBJ1-2	TRBD1	TRBV12-3/TRBV12-4	-	CASSFPRGSSNYGYTF	TGTGCCAGCAGTTTCCCCAGGGGGTCCTCTAACTATGGCTACACCTTC
TRBJ1-5	-	TRBV6-1	few	CASSERTAYNQPQHF	TGTGCCAGCAGTGAAAGGACGGCATACAATCAGCCCCAGCATTTT
TRBJ2-7	TRBD1	TRBV5-1	-	CASSLTGGLLFDEQYF	TGCGCCAGCAGCTTGACAGGGGGTCTTTTATTCGACGAGCAGTACTTC
TRBJ2-7	TRBD1	TRBV11-2	once	CASSRGQVGYEQYF	TGTGCCAGCAGCCGGGGACAGGTCGGATACGAGCAGTACTTC
TRBJ2-5	-	TRBV12-3/TRBV12-4	many	CASSRGEETQYF	TGTGCCAGCAGTCGCGGGGAAGAGACCCAGTACTTC
TRBJ1-4	-	TRBV6-5	many	CASSYSGLANEKLFF	TGTGCCAGCAGTTACTCGGGGTTAGCTAATGAAAAACTGTTTTTT
TRBJ2-2	TRBD1	TRBV24-1	once	CATSDSLQGVGELFF	TGTGCCACCAGTGATTCGCTACAGGGGGTCGGGGAGCTGTTTTTT
TRBJ2-1	-	TRBV2	few	CASSSFGGGILNEQFF	TGTGCCAGCAGCTCGTTTGGGGGCGGGATTCTTAATGAGCAGTTCTTC
TRBJ1-5	-	TRBV24-1	-	CATSDPRGGNSNQPQHF	TGTGCCACCAGTGATCCGAGGGGGGGTAATAGCAATCAGCCCCAGCATTTT
TRBJ2-7	TRBD2	TRBV6-1	many	CASSDVAGGYYEQYF	TGTGCCAGCAGTGACGTGGCGGGAGGGTACTACGAGCAGTACTTC
TRBJ2-4	-	TRBV12-3/TRBV12-4	few	CASSLAGPGVQYF	TGTGCCAGCAGTTTAGCGGGGCCCGGGGTTCAGTACTTC
TRBJ2-7	TRBD2	TRBV28	many	CASSLWAGDSYEQYF	TGTGCCAGCAGTTTATGGGCGGGAGATTCCTACGAGCAGTACTTC
TRBJ2-3	-	TRBV3-1	-	CASSQRSDTQYF	TGTGCCAGCAGCCAGCGATCAGATACGCAGTATTTT
TRBJ2-7	-	TRBV12-3/TRBV12-4	many	CASSLFTGTYEQYF	TGTGCCAGCAGTTTATTTACAGGAACCTACGAGCAGTACTTC
TRBJ1-5	TRBD1	TRBV5-5	few	CASSGGTGRQPQHF	TGTGCCAGCAGCGGAGGGACAGGGAGACAGCCCCAGCATTTT
TRBJ2-1	-	TRBV30	-	CASDSIYNEQFF	TGTGCCTCGGACTCGATCTACAATGAGCAGTTCTTC
TRBJ2-4	-	TRBV6-2/TRBV6-3	many	CASRVDGKNIQYF	TGTGCCAGCAGGGTGGACGGCAAAAACATTCAGTACTTC
TRBJ2-2	TRBD2	TRBV6-1	many	CASSRGVAGLNTGELFF	TGTGCCAGCAGCCGGGGGGTAGCGGGATTGAACACCGGGGAGCTGTTTTTT
TRBJ1-1	TRBD1	TRBV3-1	-	CASSPNRGRGTEAFF	TGTGCCAGCAGCCCGAACAGGGGGCGCGGCACTGAAGCTTTCTTT
TRBJ1-5	-	TRBV2	many	CASSERVSDQPQHF	TGTGCCAGCAGTGAGAGGGTAAGCGATCAGCCCCAGCATTTT
TRBJ2-7	-	TRBV6-4	-	CDSRQPDGTSYEQYF	TGTGACAGCAGGCAACCGGACGGAACCTCCTACGAGCAGTACTTC
TRBJ1-6	-	TRBV12-3/TRBV12-4	many	CASSLRGNSPLHF	TGTGCCAGCAGTTTAAGGGGGAATTCACCCCTCCACTTT
TRBJ1-1	TRBD1	TRBV7-9	-	CASSLAYRGRGTEAFF	TGTGCCAGCAGCTTGGCCTACAGGGGTCGGGGGACTGAAGCTTTCTTT
TRBJ1-5	-	TRBV20-1	-	CSARGSGDSNQPQHF	TGCAGTGCTAGAGGGAGCGGGGACTCCAATCAGCCCCAGCATTTT
TRBJ1-5	-	TRBV27	-	CASSPENSNQPQHF	TGTGCCAGCAGTCCCGAAAATAGCAATCAGCCCCAGCATTTT
TRBJ2-7	-	TRBV20-1	-	CSASMGHSSYEQYF	TGCAGTGCTAGTATGGGACATAGCTCCTACGAGCAGTACTTC
TRBJ1-2	-	TRBV29-1	many	CSVEVGQDYGYTF	TGCAGCGTTGAAGTGGGCCAGGACTATGGCTACACCTTC
TRBJ2-2	TRBD2	TRBV6-1	many	CASISQWGGNTGELFF	TGTGCCAGCATTTCCCAGTGGGGGGGTAATACCGGGGAGCTGTTTTTT
TRBJ2-5	-	TRBV12-3/TRBV12-4	-	CASGGGGPQETQYF	TGTGCCAGCGGAGGAGGGGGACCTCAAGAGACCCAGTACTTC
TRBJ2-3	-	TRBV7-6	-	CASSLASGTDTQYF	TGTGCCAGCAGCTTAGCGTCGGGGACAGATACGCAGTATTTT
TRBJ2-7	TRBD1	TRBV29-1	many	CSVESRDRADEQYF	TGCAGCGTTGAATCCCGGGACAGGGCCGACGAGCAGTACTTC
TRBJ2-2	-	TRBV5-1	-	CASSFMQTANTGELFF	TGCGCCAGCAGCTTTATGCAGACCGCGAACACCGGGGAGCTGTTTTTT